The source of this TCR beta chain is a study of radiation and T cells in renal cell carcinoma. Study-wide context: Nephrectomy followed 15 Gy stereotactic body radiation by 4 weeks.

This clone was picked up a small number of times. The table came from immunoSEQ multiplex PCR; TCRdb's copy has only in-frame clones and leaves some out. Of about 88,000 clones listed, around 88% are singletons. CDR3 length equals 16 residues. Germline CDR1 MNHEY, CDR2 SVGAGI. Losses at the gene ends were 3 bases for V and 2 bases for J; bases not matched to a gene: 9. Time point indicated: baseline pretreatment blood. Noted treatment: 15 Gy SBRT to primary tumor, nephrectomy 4 weeks later. Radiation-treated patients gave blood at baseline, week 2 and week 4. The tumor was a clear cell renal cell carcinoma.

This chain joins TRBV6-5 and TRBJ1-1; 7 nucleotides line up with TRBD1. The sequencing here drew on blood, taken from a patient whose treatment included radiotherapy and nephrectomy. The sequence derives from a man between 50 and 59 years old with renal cell carcinoma. The CDR3: CASSYLPGQSNTEAFF. The CDR3 DNA reads TGTGCCAGCAGTTATCTCCCGGGACAGAGTAACACTGAAGCTTTCTTT.